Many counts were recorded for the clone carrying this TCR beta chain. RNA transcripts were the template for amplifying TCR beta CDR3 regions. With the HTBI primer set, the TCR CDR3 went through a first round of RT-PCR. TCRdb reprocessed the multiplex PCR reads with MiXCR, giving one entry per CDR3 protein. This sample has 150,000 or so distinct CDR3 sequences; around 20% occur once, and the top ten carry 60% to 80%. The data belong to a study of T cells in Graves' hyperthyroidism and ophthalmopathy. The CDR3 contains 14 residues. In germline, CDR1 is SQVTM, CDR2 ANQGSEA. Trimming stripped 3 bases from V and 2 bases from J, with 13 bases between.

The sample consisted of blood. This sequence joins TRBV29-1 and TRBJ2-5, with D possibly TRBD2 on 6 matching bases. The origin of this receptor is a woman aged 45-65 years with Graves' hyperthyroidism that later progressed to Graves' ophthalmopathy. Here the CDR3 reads CSVDPGVNQETQYF. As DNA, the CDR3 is TGCAGCGTTGATCCGGGGGTAAATCAAGAGACCCAGTACTTC.